This TCR beta chain is drawn from a study of blood T cell repertoires in COVID-19. Overall study: Both acute and convalescent COVID-19 samples were obtained from the United States, Italy and Spain.

Per germline, CDR1 MNHEY and CDR2 SVGEGT. V shed 2 bases and J 6 bases; nucleotides not matched to a gene: 4. The CDR3 is 14 residues long. The authors' processing: Cell counts per sample came from amplifying reference gene primers. Clones were read by immunoSEQ multiplex PCR, and TCRdb kept only the in-frame ones, dropping some. D and trimming were read from the DNA, whereas the V and J calls and clone size are those reported in that table. The table lists about 200,000 clones, 70% to 90% of them singletons. The J gene is TRBJ1-5, the V gene TRBV6-2 or TRBV6-3; 7 nucleotides agree with TRBD1. This receptor was identified in a man aged 45-65 years with COVID-19, enrolled during active disease. The sample comprised peripheral blood. CDR3 DNA: TGTGCCAGCAGTTACAGGGGGCGAGGTCAGCCCCAGCATTTT. This sequence encodes CASSYRGRGQPQHF.